The 8 T cell receptor beta chains reported below all come from one sample, sequenced in a study of blood T cell repertoires in COVID-19. The data were produced by immunoSEQ multiplex PCR, yet TCRdb's version contains in-frame clones alone and is incomplete. The table includes approximately 120,000 clones, 88% detected once. Sequencing was performed on peripheral blood. The receptors come from a man aged 50 to 59 with acute or convalescent COVID-19.

V is TRBV2 and J is TRBJ2-7, with a weak D call TRBD1 (6 bases). V lost 7 bases, J lost 0 bases, and 13 bases lay in between. Looked up from germline, CDR1 is SNHLY and CDR2 is FYNNEI. The CDR3 runs 14 residues. The chain's CDR3 is CASTTQGSSYEQYF. CDR3 DNA: TGTGCCAGCACCACACAGGGTTCCTCCTACGAGCAGTACTTC.

This chain joins TRBV5-1 and TRBJ2-1; D ambiguous. The CDR3 loop spans 15 amino acids. The germline V and J ends were trimmed by 5 bases and 5 bases, with 17 bases remaining between them. Germline CDR1 reads SGHRS; CDR2 reads YFSETQ. CDR3 region: CASSLIPSRDNEQFF. CDR3 DNA sequence: TGCGCCAGCAGTTTAATACCCTCTAGAGACAATGAGCAGTTCTTC.

This chain joins TRBV19 and TRBJ2-5, with D possibly being TRBD1 (6 bases). The CDR3 loop spans 15 amino acids. Looked up from germline, CDR1 is LNHDA and CDR2 is SQIVND (reference sequence). Trimming removed 2 bases at V and 5 bases at J, with 15 bases between. CDR3: CASSIRGSGEETQYF. CDR3 sequence (DNA): TGTGCCAGTAGTATAAGGGGTTCAGGGGAGGAGACCCAGTACTTC.

The chain joins TRBV19 to TRBJ1-1, with a weak D call TRBD1 (6 bases). The CDR3 sequence is 13 residues long. Trimming removed 6 bases at V and 4 bases at J, with 12 bases between. Germline V gives CDR1 LNHDA, CDR2 SQIVND (reference sequence). The CDR3 is CASSLGGFTEAFF. CDR3 sequence (DNA): TGTGCCAGTAGCCTAGGGGGATTCACTGAAGCTTTCTTT.

The sample holds a few counts of this clone. The chain is built from TRBV6-5 and TRBJ1-1; TRBD1 matches at 7 bases. The CDR3 spans 12 residues. V trimming: 6 bases; J trimming: 4 bases; junction bases outside the gene matches: 2. Germline CDR1 MNHEY, CDR2 SVGAGI. CDR3 DNA sequence: TGTGCCAGCAGACGGACAGGCACTGAAGCTTTCTTT. Residues: CASRRTGTEAFF.

The V call is TRBV19, the J call TRBJ1-2, with D perhaps TRBD1 (6 bases). The germline V gene has CDR1 LNHDA and CDR2 SQIVND (reference sequence). The CDR3 contains 13 residues. Trimming left V 6 bases short and J 7 bases short, with 15 bases between. CDR3 sequence (DNA): TGTGCCAGTAGACTACAGGGAGCCCCTGGCTACACCTTC. This encodes CASRLQGAPGYTF. Together with reference TRBV19 and TRBJ1-2, the CDR3 gives the full variable domain: DGGITQSPKYLFRKEGQNVTLSCEQNLNHDAMYWYRQDPGQGLRLIYYSQIVNDFQKGDIAEGYSVSREKKESFPLTVTSAQKNPTAFYLCASRLQGAPGYTFGSGTRLTVV.

The chain links TRBV27 to TRBJ2-2, with TRBD2 matching 10 bases. V shed 4 bases and J 5 bases; nucleotides not matched to a gene: 4. Germline-derived CDR1 and CDR2 are MNHEY and SMNVEV (reference sequence). The CDR3 runs 15 residues. The DNA of the CDR3 is TGTGCCAGCAGTTCTAGGACTAGCGGAACCGGGGAGCTGTTTTTT. It yields the protein CASSSRTSGTGELFF.

J is TRBJ1-1 and V is TRBV2, with D perhaps TRBD1 (5 bases). The germline V gene encodes CDR1 SNHLY and CDR2 FYNNEI. Trimming took 3 bases from V and 11 from J, leaving 13 bases between them. The CDR3 consists of 12 residues. DNA for the CDR3: TGTGCCAGCAGTGACTGGGGACTTCGGGCTTTCTTT. Protein: CASSDWGLRAFF. The full variable domain, completed using reference TRBV2 and TRBJ1-1, is EPEVTQTPSHQVTQMGQEVILRCVPISNHLYFYWYRQILGQKVEFLVSFYNNEISEKSEIFDDQFSVERPDGSNFTLKIRSTKLEDSAMYFCASSDWGLRAFFGQGTRLTVV.